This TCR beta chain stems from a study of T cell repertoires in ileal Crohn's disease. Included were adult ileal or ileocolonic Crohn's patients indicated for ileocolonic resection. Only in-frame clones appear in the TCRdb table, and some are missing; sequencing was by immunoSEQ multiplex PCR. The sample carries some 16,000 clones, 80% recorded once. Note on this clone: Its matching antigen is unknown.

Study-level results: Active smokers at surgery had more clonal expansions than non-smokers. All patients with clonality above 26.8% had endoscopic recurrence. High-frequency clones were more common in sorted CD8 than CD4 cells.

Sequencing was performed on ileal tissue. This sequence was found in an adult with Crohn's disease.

CDR3 protein: CASSTEETQYF. For the CDR3, the DNA is TGTGCCAGCAGCACGGAAGAGACCCAGTACTTC. The chain recombines TRBV11-2 with TRBJ2-5; the D is unclear. There are 11 residues in the CDR3. V was clipped by 5 bases and J by 3 bases, with 4 bases between them. CDR1 SGHAT and CDR2 FQNNGV come from the germline V gene.